This T cell receptor (beta chain) was identified during a study of blood T cell repertoires in COVID-19. Turning to the study itself: Italy, Spain and the United States were the sources of the convalescent and acute COVID-19 samples.

Per the authors' pipeline: Counts of nucleated cells, estimated from reference gene primer amplification, were obtained. The repertoire was sequenced with immunoSEQ multiplex PCR; TCRdb's copy has only in-frame clones and lacks some. V, J and clone size reflect that table, while D and trimming were determined from the DNA. The sample contains about 120,000 clones, less than 85% of which appear only once. This clone was observed a few times. Germline-derived CDR1 and CDR2 are MGHRA and YSYEKL. The V segment lost 4 bases and the J segment 5 bases; nucleotides outside the gene matches: 14. This CDR3 is 17 amino acids long.

The receptor's source is a human donor with acute or convalescent COVID-19. The donor label of this sample is uncertain. The V and J genes are TRBV4-1 and TRBJ2-4; 7 nucleotides match TRBD2. The sequenced material came from peripheral blood. The CDR3 is CASSLSGAIGPENIQYF. The CDR3 nucleotides are TGCGCCAGCAGCCTAAGCGGGGCGATCGGACCGGAAAACATTCAGTACTTC.